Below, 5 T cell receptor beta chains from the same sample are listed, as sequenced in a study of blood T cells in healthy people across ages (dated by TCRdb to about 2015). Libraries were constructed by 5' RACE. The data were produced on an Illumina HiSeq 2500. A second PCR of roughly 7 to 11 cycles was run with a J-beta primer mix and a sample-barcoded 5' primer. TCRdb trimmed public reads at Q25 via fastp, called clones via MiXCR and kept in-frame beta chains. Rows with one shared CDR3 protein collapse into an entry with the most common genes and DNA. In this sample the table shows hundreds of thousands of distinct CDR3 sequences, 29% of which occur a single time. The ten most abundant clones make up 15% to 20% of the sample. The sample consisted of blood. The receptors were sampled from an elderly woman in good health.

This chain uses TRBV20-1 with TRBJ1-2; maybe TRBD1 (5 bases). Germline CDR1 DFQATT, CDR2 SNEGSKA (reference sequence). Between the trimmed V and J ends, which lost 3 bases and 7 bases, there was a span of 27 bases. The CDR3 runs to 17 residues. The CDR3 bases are TGCAGTGCTAGCCCTATGGGGGGATTCAAGGGGTATTCTGGCTACACCTTC. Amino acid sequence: CSASPMGGFKGYSGYTF.

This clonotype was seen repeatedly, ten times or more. This CDR3 reads CASSLLPPGQPIQDQYF. The CDR3 region has the DNA TGTGCCAGCAGCCTACTCCCCCCGGGACAGCCTATCCAGGACCAGTACTTC. The V and J genes are TRBV7-2 and TRBJ2-7, with 7 positions matching TRBD1. The CDR3 covers 17 residues. Looked up from germline, CDR1 is SGHTA and CDR2 is FQGNSA. The V segment lost 5 bases and the J segment 10 bases; nucleotides outside the gene matches: 23.

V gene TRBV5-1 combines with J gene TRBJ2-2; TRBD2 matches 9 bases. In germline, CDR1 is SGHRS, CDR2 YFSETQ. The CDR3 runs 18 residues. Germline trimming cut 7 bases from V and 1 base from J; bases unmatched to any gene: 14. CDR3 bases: TGCGCCAGCGGTAAAGGGATTCTAGCGGGAATGAACACCGGGGAGCTGTTTTTT. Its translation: CASGKGILAGMNTGELFF. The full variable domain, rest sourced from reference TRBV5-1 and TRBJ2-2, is KAGVTQTPRYLIKTRGQQVTLSCSPISGHRSVSWYQQTPGQGLQFLFEYFSETQRNKGNFPGRFSGRQFSNSRSEMNVSTLELGDSALYLCASGKGILAGMNTGELFFGEGSRLTVL.

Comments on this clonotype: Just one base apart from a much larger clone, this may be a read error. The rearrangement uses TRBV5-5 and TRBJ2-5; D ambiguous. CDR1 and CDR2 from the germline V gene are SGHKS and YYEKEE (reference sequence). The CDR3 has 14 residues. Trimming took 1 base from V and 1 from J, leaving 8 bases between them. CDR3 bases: TGTGCCAGCAGCTTGTCCAGCTTCCAAGAGACCCAGTACTTC. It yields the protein CASSLSSFQETQYF. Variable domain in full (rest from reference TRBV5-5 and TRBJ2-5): DAGVTQSPTHLIKTRGQQVTLRCSPISGHKSVSWYQQVLGQGPQFIFQYYEKEERGRGNFPDRFSARQFPNYSSELNVNALLLGDSALYLCASSLSSFQETQYFGPGTRLLVL.

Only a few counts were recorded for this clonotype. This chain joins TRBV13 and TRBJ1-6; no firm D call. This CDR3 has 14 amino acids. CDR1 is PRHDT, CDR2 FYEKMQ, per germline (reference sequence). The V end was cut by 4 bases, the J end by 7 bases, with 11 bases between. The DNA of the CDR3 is TGTGCCAGCAGCTCCCACACACAAAATTCACCCCTCCACTTT. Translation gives CASSSHTQNSPLHF.